This TCR beta chain was sequenced during a study of technical replicates of blood from several donors. TCRdb's table, derived via immunoSEQ multiplex PCR, lists solely in-frame clones and lacks some. The data contain about 81,000 clones, roughly 96% of them seen just once; the ten biggest clones take up about 0.2%. The ends were cut back, 5 bases at V and 4 bases at J, with 18 bases in the middle. Germline V gene sequence: CDR1 LNHNV, CDR2 YYDKDF (reference sequence). The CDR3 spans 16 residues. Source material: T cells isolated from PBMCs. The J gene is TRBJ2-1, the V gene TRBV15; tentative D call: TRBD2 (5 bases). The sequence was collected from a human donor in good health. The DNA for the CDR3 is TGTGCCACCAGCGCTCGAGGGTGGGCGCTTTACAATGAGCAGTTCTTC. It codes for CATSARGWALYNEQFF.